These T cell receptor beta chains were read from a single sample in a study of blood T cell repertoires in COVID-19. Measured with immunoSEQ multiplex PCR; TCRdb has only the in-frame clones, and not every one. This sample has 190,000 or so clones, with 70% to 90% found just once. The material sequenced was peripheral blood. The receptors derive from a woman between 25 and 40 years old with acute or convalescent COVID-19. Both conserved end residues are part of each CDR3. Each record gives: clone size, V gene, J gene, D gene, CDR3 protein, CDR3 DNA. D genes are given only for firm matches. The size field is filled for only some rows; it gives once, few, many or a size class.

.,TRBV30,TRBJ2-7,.,CACLVFPYEQYF,TGTGCCTGCCTAGTGTTTCCCTACGAGCAGTACTTC
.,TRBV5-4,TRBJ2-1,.,CASRATNNEQFF,TGTGCCAGCAGAGCGACTAACAATGAGCAGTTCTTC
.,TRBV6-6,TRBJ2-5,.,CASTSGIAETQYF,TGTGCCAGCACCTCGGGGATTGCAGAGACCCAGTACTTC
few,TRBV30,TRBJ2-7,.,CAWSLSLGAGSWEQYF,TGTGCCTGGAGTCTCTCTCTTGGGGCAGGTTCATGGGAGCAGTACTTC
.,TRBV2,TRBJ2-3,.,CASKRDFRSTDTQYF,TGTGCCAGCAAAAGGGACTTCAGAAGCACAGATACGCAGTATTTT
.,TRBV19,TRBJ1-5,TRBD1,CASSIIGQADQPQHF,TGTGCCAGTAGTATTATCGGACAGGCTGATCAGCCCCAGCATTTT
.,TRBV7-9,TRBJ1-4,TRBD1,CASSLAGQGNEKLFF,TGTGCCAGCAGCCTGGCGGGACAGGGTAATGAAAAACTGTTTTTT
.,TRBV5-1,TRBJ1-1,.,CASSLGAGNTEAFF,TGCGCCAGCAGCTTGGGCGCCGGGAACACTGAAGCTTTCTTT
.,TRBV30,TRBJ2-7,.,CAWSLGQFSEQYF,TGTGCCTGGAGTTTAGGACAGTTTTCCGAGCAGTACTTC
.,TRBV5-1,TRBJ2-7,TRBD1,CASSTGQGAFEQYF,TGCGCCAGCAGCACGGGACAGGGGGCTTTTGAGCAGTACTTC
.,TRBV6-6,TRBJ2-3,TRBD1,CASAILDRVPDTQYF,TGTGCCAGCGCTATCTTGGACAGGGTCCCTGATACGCAGTATTTT
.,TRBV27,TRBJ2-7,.,CASSRTAQSSYEQYF,TGTGCCAGCAGTCGGACAGCCCAGAGCTCCTACGAGCAGTACTTC
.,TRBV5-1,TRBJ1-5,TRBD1,CASSVGDRGSNQPQHF,TGCGCCAGCAGCGTGGGGGACAGGGGCAGCAATCAGCCCCAGCATTTT
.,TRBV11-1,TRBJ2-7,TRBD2,CATSSSGRYSYEQYF,TGTGCCACCTCCTCTAGCGGGAGGTACTCCTACGAGCAGTACTTC
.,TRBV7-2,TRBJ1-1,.,CASSSAATITEAFF,TGTGCCAGCAGCTCCGCGGCCACCATCACTGAAGCTTTCTTT
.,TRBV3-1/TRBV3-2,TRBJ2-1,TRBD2,CASAGTRGNEQFF,TGTGCCAGCGCCGGGACTAGGGGAAATGAGCAGTTCTTC
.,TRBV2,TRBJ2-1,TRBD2,CASSEGLAGVNEQFF,TGTGCCAGCAGTGAAGGGCTAGCGGGAGTAAATGAGCAGTTCTTC
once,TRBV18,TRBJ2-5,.,CASSPAAAVRGETQYF,TGTGCCAGCTCACCGGCCGCCGCTGTTAGGGGAGAGACCCAGTACTTC
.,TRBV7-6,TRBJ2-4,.,CASSRSGSLPGDIQYF,TGTGCCAGCAGCCGTAGCGGTTCACTTCCTGGGGACATTCAGTACTTC
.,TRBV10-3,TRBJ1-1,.,CAISETSGVTEAFF,TGTGCCATCAGTGAGACATCAGGGGTCACTGAAGCTTTCTTT
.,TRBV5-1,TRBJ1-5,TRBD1,CASSSGTVNQPQHF,TGCGCCAGCAGCTCTGGGACAGTTAATCAGCCCCAGCATTTT
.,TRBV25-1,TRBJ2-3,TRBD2,CASSEGWGIAGRDTQYF,TGTGCCAGCAGTGAAGGGTGGGGGATAGCGGGACGAGATACGCAGTATTTT
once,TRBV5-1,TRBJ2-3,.,CASSSGEGVDTQYF,TGCGCCAGCAGCTCGGGGGAAGGGGTAGATACGCAGTATTTT
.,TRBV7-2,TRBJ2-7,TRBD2,CASSLRLAGAGEQYF,TGTGCCAGCAGCCTACGACTAGCGGGAGCGGGTGAGCAGTACTTC
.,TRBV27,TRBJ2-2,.,CASTTGTIAGELFF,TGTGCCAGCACCACCGGGACAATCGCCGGGGAGCTGTTTTTT
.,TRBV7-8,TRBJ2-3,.,CASSKRMSGTDTQYF,TGTGCCAGCAGCAAACGGATGTCCGGGACAGATACGCAGTATTTT
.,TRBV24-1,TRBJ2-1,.,CATSDPRADSYNEQFF,TGTGCCACCAGTGATCCCAGGGCCGACTCCTACAATGAGCAGTTCTTC
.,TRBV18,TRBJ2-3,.,CASSWATDTQYF,TGTGCCAGCTCATGGGCCACAGATACGCAGTATTTT
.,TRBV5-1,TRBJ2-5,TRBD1,CASSLGPGQGLETQYF,TGCGCCAGCAGCTTGGGACCGGGACAGGGCTTAGAGACCCAGTACTTC
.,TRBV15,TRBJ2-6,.,CATSRAGGSPSGANVLTF,TGTGCCACCAGCAGAGCAGGTGGCAGCCCCTCTGGGGCCAACGTCCTGACTTTC
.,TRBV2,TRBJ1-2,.,CASSIVQGDNYGYTF,TGTGCCAGCAGTATTGTTCAGGGCGACAACTATGGCTACACCTTC
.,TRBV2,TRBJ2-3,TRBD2,CASSELASGLADTQYF,TGTGCCAGCAGTGAGTTGGCTAGCGGGTTGGCAGATACGCAGTATTTT
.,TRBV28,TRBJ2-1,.,CASGKTQWEQFF,TGTGCCAGCGGTAAAACACAATGGGAGCAGTTCTTC
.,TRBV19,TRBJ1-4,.,CASSSSRQAPLRKLFF,TGTGCCAGTAGTTCATCCCGACAGGCGCCCCTGAGAAAACTGTTTTTT
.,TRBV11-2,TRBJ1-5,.,CASSLPLILIQPQHF,TGTGCCAGCAGCTTACCCCTTATCCTTATTCAGCCCCAGCATTTT
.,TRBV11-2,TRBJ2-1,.,CASSLDQGLEGYNEQFF,TGTGCCAGCAGCTTAGATCAAGGGCTTGAGGGATACAATGAGCAGTTCTTC
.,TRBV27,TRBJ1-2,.,CASSLYPQNYGYTF,TGTGCCAGCAGTTTATACCCCCAGAACTATGGCTACACCTTC
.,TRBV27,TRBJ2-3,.,CASRDFTDTQYF,TGTGCCAGCAGGGACTTCACAGATACGCAGTATTTT
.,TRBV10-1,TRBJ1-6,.,CASSEHSGSFNSPLHF,TGCGCCAGCAGTGAACACTCAGGGTCTTTTAATTCACCCCTCCACTTT
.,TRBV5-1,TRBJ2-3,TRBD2,CASSPRTSGNTDTQYF,TGCGCCAGCAGCCCCCGGACTAGCGGCAACACAGATACGCAGTATTTT
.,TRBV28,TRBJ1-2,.,CASSLVPANYGYTF,TGTGCCAGCAGTTTGGTCCCAGCTAACTATGGCTACACCTTC
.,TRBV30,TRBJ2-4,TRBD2,CAWSVLRTSGPFGKNIQYF,TGTGCCTGGAGTGTACTGAGGACTAGCGGTCCCTTCGGCAAAAACATTCAGTACTTC
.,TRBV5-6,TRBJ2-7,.,CASSLGTYEQYF,TGTGCCAGCAGCTTGGGGACTTACGAGCAGTACTTC
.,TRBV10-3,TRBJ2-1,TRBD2,CAISGTSGQNEQFF,TGTGCCATCAGCGGGACTAGCGGACAGAATGAGCAGTTCTTC
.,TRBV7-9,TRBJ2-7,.,CASSPQGFVGIF,TGTGCCAGCAGCCCTCAGGGGTTTGTAGGCATATTC
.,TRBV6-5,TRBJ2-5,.,CASWGGRYETQYF,TGTGCCAGCTGGGGGGGGCGTTATGAGACCCAGTACTTC
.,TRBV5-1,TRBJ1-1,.,CASSLAGREGTEAFF,TGCGCCAGCAGCTTGGCCGGCAGGGAGGGCACTGAAGCTTTCTTT
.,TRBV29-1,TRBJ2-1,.,CSSDSSTDEQFF,TGCAGCTCAGACTCCTCGACCGATGAGCAGTTCTTC
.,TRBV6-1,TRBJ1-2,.,CASSEEGLGGYTF,TGTGCCAGCAGTGAAGAGGGGTTAGGGGGCTACACCTTC
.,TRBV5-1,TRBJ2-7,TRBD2,CASSPRGGEQYF,TGCGCCAGCAGCCCTCGGGGGGGCGAGCAGTACTTC
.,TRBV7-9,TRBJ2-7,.,CASSHIGGSPEQYF,TGTGCCAGCAGTCATATTGGGGGGTCCCCCGAGCAGTACTTC
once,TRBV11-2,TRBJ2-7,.,CASSPGRVTYEQYF,TGTGCCAGCAGCCCGGGAAGGGTTACCTACGAGCAGTACTTC
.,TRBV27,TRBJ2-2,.,CASSLSPTVGELFF,TGTGCCAGCAGTTTATCCCCGACTGTCGGGGAGCTGTTTTTT